The clone carrying this TCR beta chain was seen many times. Its antigen is as yet unknown. This entry belongs to a study of Graves' ophthalmopathy and Graves' hyperthyroidism. Amplified material comprised TCR beta CDR3 regions derived from RNA transcripts. Following a first-round RT-PCR that used HTBI primers, a second-round multiplex PCR was carried out. TCRdb redid the calling of the multiplex PCR reads with MiXCR, one entry per CDR3 protein. This sample has about 370,000 distinct CDR3 sequences, with about a sixth found just once. Findings and limits, study-wide: At about 70% sensitivity and approximately 72% specificity, the model predicted progression of the ophthalmopathy.

V lost 5 bases and J 6 bases, leaving 11 bases between the germline ends. The length of the CDR3 is 13 residues. The sample taken for sequencing was peripheral blood. This chain links TRBV12-3 or TRBV12-4 with TRBJ1-5; D is unresolved. This sequence originates from an adult woman with stable Graves' hyperthyroidism. The CDR3, as DNA: TGTGCCAGCAGTAGATCTGGGAGTCAGCCCCAGCATTTT. It translates to CASSRSGSQPQHF.